This T cell receptor beta chain was captured by sequencing in a study of blood T cell repertoires in COVID-19. Germline V CDR1 and CDR2: SNHLY, FYNNEI. This CDR3 has 13 amino acids. V trimming: 6 bases; J trimming: 3 bases; junction bases outside the gene matches: 5. Sequencing was performed with immunoSEQ multiplex PCR; in TCRdb, only in-frame clones are kept and a portion is missing. The sample lists hundreds of thousands of clones, about 91% occurring once. The receptor was derived from a woman under 40 who had recovered from COVID-19. The sample taken for sequencing was peripheral blood. The chain carries TRBV2 and TRBJ2-7; 7 bases are a match to TRBD1. CDR3 nucleotide sequence: TGTGCCAGCAGCCGGGACAGTCACTACGAGCAGTACTTC. Translation: CASSRDSHYEQYF.